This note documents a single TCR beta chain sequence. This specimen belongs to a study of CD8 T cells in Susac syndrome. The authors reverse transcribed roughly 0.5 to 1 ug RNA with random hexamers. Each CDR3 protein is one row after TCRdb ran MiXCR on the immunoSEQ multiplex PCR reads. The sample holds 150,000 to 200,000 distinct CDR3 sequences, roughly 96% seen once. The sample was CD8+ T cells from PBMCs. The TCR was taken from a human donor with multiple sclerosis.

The chain's CDR3 is CASSQEDGASGPHEQYF. The CDR3 region has the DNA TGTGCCAGCAGCCAAGAAGATGGAGCGTCCGGGCCGCACGAGCAGTACTTC. This rearrangement joins TRBV14 to TRBJ2-7; the D is unclear. Germline V gives CDR1 SGHDN, CDR2 FVKESK. V shed 0 bases and J shed 5 bases, with 20 bases lying between them. This CDR3 comprises 17 residues.